This T cell receptor (beta chain) was found in a study of CD8+ T cells in alopecia areata. RNA extraction and reverse transcription yielded cDNA as sequencing template. Some clones are missing from TCRdb's copy, which holds only in-frame ones; the method was immunoSEQ multiplex PCR. The sample contains some 240,000 clones, about 53% of which appear only once. This CDR3 spans 15 amino acids. Looked up from germline, CDR1 is KGHSH and CDR2 is LQKENI. Trimming pared 2 bases from V and 0 bases from J, leaving 10 bases between. This clone was observed a few times. This receptor was obtained from a human donor with alopecia areata. The specimen comprised CD4+ T cells sorted from blood, sampled at week 0. This chain links TRBV18 with TRBJ1-1, with D possibly being TRBD1 (5 bases). The CDR3: CASSPGPGLNTEAFF. CDR3 sequence (DNA): TGTGCCAGCTCACCAGGTCCAGGGCTGAACACTGAAGCTTTCTTT.